This paragraph covers one T cell receptor (beta chain) sequence. The sample originates from a study of blood T cell repertoires in COVID-19. The wider study: The cDNA or gDNA used as material had been derived from T cells, B-cell-depleted T cells, or PBMCs.

In the original workflow: Amplification with reference gene primers provided the estimates of nucleated cell counts. Sequencing was performed with immunoSEQ multiplex PCR; in TCRdb, only in-frame clones are kept and a portion is missing. V and J calls and clone size come straight from that table; D and trimming were deduced from the DNA. The repertoire holds some 45,000 clones, with over 75% as singletons. The J segment lost 5 bases and the V segment lost 4 bases, leaving 5 bases of the junction unmatched. The CDR3 sequence is 14 residues long. The germline V gene encodes CDR1 SGHRS and CDR2 YFSETQ. The TCR was taken from a woman over 75 with acute or convalescent COVID-19. The sequencing input was peripheral blood. V usage is TRBV5-1 and J usage is TRBJ2-1; TRBD2 matches at 8 bases. The CDR3 reads CASSPGTSNNEQFF. For the CDR3, the DNA is TGCGCCAGCAGCCCCGGGACTAGTAACAATGAGCAGTTCTTC.